These 11 T cell receptor beta chains came from one sample sequenced in a study of CD8+CD57+ T cells in acquired aplastic anemia. CDR3 and TCR beta VDJ profiling relied on a genomic DNA template. TCRdb fed the reads into MiXCR, producing one record per CDR3 protein. Of under 200,000 distinct CDR3 sequences in the sample, around 60% were seen once. Sequencing was carried out using sorted CD4+, CD8+, or CD8+CD57+ T cells (not recorded which) from PBMCs. All receptors come from a human donor in good health.

The chain combines TRBV12-3 or TRBV12-4 with TRBJ2-1, with 13 bases identical to TRBD2. The V and J ends lost 6 bases and 4 bases, in that order; junction bases with no gene match: 3. This CDR3 is 15 amino acids long. The CDR3: CASRPLAGGYNEQFF. The CDR3 bases are TGTGCCAGCAGGCCACTAGCGGGGGGGTACAATGAGCAGTTCTTC.

The chain employs TRBV7-3 and TRBJ2-5; 11 bases map to TRBD2. With V trimmed by 2 bases and J by 5 bases, 10 bases remained unmatched. The CDR3 totals 17 residues. From germline, CDR1 is SGHTA and CDR2 FQGTGA. CDR3 coding DNA: TGTGCCAGCAGCTTAGGTGGTAGCGGGAGGGTTCGGGAGACCCAGTACTTC. Translation: CASSLGGSGRVRETQYF. The whole variable domain, filled in from reference TRBV7-3 and TRBJ2-5, reads GAGVSQTPSNKVTEKGKYVELRCDPISGHTALYWYRQSLGQGPEFLIYFQGTGAADDSGLPNDRFFAVRPEGSVSTLKIQRTERGDSAVYLCASSLGGSGRVRETQYFGPGTRLLVL.

This clonotype appeared a single time. The CDR3 region is CAIRSPDRIKYEQYF. CDR3 in DNA: TGTGCCATCAGGTCCCCCGACCGTATAAAGTACGAGCAGTACTTC. The rearrangement uses TRBV10-3 and TRBJ2-7, with unresolved D. This CDR3 is 15 amino acids long. The V end lost 6 bases, the J end lost 4 bases, and 19 bases lay between the germline ends. CDR1 and CDR2 from the germline V gene are ENHRY and SYGVKD.

Of note for this clonotype: This CDR3 fails to terminate in the conserved phenylalanine or tryptophan, so it likely reflects a read error. The V call is TRBV7-3, the J call TRBJ2-7; D is uncertain. Germline CDR1 reads SGHTA; CDR2 reads FQGTGA. The CDR3 has 16 amino acids. V lost 3 bases and J 4 bases, leaving 19 bases between the germline ends. This CDR3 is CASSFPTSAHTYEQYL. CDR3 nucleotides: TGTGCCAGCAGCTTTCCCACCAGTGCCCATACTTACGAGCAGTACCTC.

The chain employs TRBV5-8 and TRBJ2-1; 9 bases map to TRBD2. The V gene's germline CDR1 is SGHTS and CDR2 YDEGEE. The CDR3 runs 19 residues. V lost 3 bases and J lost 1; bases outside the gene matches: 14. The CDR3 reads CASSSSGLAGLTSYNEQFF. The CDR3 nucleotides read TGTGCCAGCAGCTCCTCGGGGCTAGCGGGGCTGACATCCTACAATGAGCAGTTCTTC. Variable domain in full (rest from reference TRBV5-8 and TRBJ2-1): EAGVTQSPTHLIKTRGQQATLRCSPISGHTSVYWYQQALGLGLQFLLWYDEGEERNRGNFPPRFSGRQFPNYSSELNVNALELEDSALYLCASSSSGLAGLTSYNEQFFGPGTRLTVL.

Comment on this clonotype: The conserved phenylalanine or tryptophan is not found at the CDR3 terminus, so this likely reflects a read error. No DNA is shown, since the ends of the CDR3 on it are uncertain; the CDR3 is the one TCRdb lists. The CDR3 sequence: CSARLGGA. This chain joins TRBV20-1 and TRBJ1-2; the table's D gene call, TRBD1, was not cross checked with the DNA. The germline V gene has CDR1 DFQATT and CDR2 SNEGSKA (reference sequence). The CDR3 sequence runs 8 residues, both termini included.

The chain carries TRBV7-3 and TRBJ1-1; D unresolved. The CDR3 covers 13 residues. Trimming cost V 5 bases and J 3 bases, with 10 bases left between them. Germline lookup yields CDR1 SGHTA and CDR2 FQGTGA. CDR3 sequence reads: CASSPTPDTEAFF. The DNA of the CDR3 is TGTGCCAGCAGCCCTACTCCGGACACTGAAGCTTTCTTT.

In regard to this clonotype: The germline gene is not matched at one end of the junction; a read error may be the cause. The CDR3 DNA reads as TGTGCCAGCAGCGATAGCCCCGTGTTACTTTTT. As protein: CASSDSPVLLF. The V call is TRBV7-9, the J call TRBJ2-3; D unresolved. CDR1 is SEHNR, CDR2 FQNEAQ, per germline (reference sequence). The CDR3 contains 11 residues.

The chain combines TRBV2 with TRBJ2-7; D ambiguous. The CDR3 spans 11 residues. CDR1 and CDR2 from the germline V gene are SNHLY and FYNNEI. With 10 bases removed from V and 7 bases from J, the gap between germline ends came to 14 bases. CDR3 DNA: TGTGCCACCGACTCCAGCAATGAGCAGTACTTC. This encodes CATDSSNEQYF.

On this clonotype itself: This sequence may be a read error, since a much larger clone differs from it by one base. This chain connects TRBV4-1 to TRBJ1-2; a weak D match, TRBD1 (5 bases). V gave up 2 bases and J gave up 1 base, with 8 bases separating them. Germline CDR1 reads MGHRA; CDR2 reads YSYEKL. The CDR3 covers 14 residues. The DNA of the CDR3 is TGCGCCAGCAGCCAATTCAGGGATAACTATGGCTACACCTTC. This codes for CASSQFRDNYGYTF.

V is TRBV7-8 and J is TRBJ2-2; TRBD2 aligns across 11 bases. J was trimmed by 7 bases and V by 3 bases; bases with no gene match: 4. The CDR3 contains 15 residues. CDR1 and CDR2 (germline): SGHVS, FQNEAQ. DNA of the CDR3: TGTGCCAGCAGCTTGGTAGCGGGGGGGGACGGGGAGCTGTTTTTT. Encoded protein: CASSLVAGGDGELFF.